Below, 25 T cell receptor beta chains from the same sample are listed, as sequenced in a study of human CD4 T cells and Enterobacteriaceae. After 6-7 days, proliferating activated T cells were FACS-sorted as CFSE-low CD25+ ICOS+ cells. At a 2:1 ratio, CFSE-labeled memory CD4+ T cells were cultured with irradiated autologous monocytes pulsed with antigen. All CD4+ cells other than CD45RA+CCR7+CD95- naive cells were sorted as memory, over 98% pure. TCRdb's table, derived via immunoSEQ multiplex PCR, lists solely in-frame clones and lacks some. The sample consists of 95 to 140 clones, 44% of them appearing once. The material sequenced was bacteria-reactive CD4+ T cells grown in culture. Indicated subset: CFSE-low proliferating memory CD4 T cells sorted after in vitro stimulation with a heat-inactivated bacterium or M. tuberculosis lysate. The receptor source for this set is a human donor in good health.

By frequency in the sample, this clone is hyperexpanded (1% or more). The rearrangement links TRBV6-1 to TRBJ2-1; the match to TRBD2 covers 10 bases. The length of the CDR3 is 15 residues. V was clipped by 8 bases and J by 10 bases; unmatched bases: 14. Looked up from germline, CDR1 is MNHNS and CDR2 is SASEGT. The CDR3 nucleotides are TGTGCCAGCGCCGTAGGAGCGGGAGGGCCTCGGGAGCAGTTCTTC. It translates to CASAVGAGGPREQFF.

This clone was picked up a small number of times. V usage is TRBV6-1 and J usage is TRBJ2-3; TRBD2 matches 14 bases. The CDR3 consists of 16 residues. J was trimmed by 3 bases and V by 2 bases; bases with no gene match: 1. Germline V gene sequence: CDR1 MNHNS, CDR2 SASEGT. CDR3 bases: TGTGCCAGCAGTGAATGGACTAGCGGGGGGACAGATACGCAGTATTTT. Its protein product is CASSEWTSGGTDTQYF.

The chain joins TRBV6-4 to TRBJ2-3; 7 bases match TRBD2. The CDR3 length is 14 residues. V trimming: 2 bases; J trimming: 1 base; junction bases outside the gene matches: 0. Germline-derived CDR1 and CDR2 are MRHNA and SNTAGT. The CDR3 loop reads CASSDGGGTDTQYF. Written as DNA, the CDR3 is TGTGCCAGCAGTGACGGGGGGGGCACAGATACGCAGTATTTT.

V is TRBV6-1 and J is TRBJ2-5, with 12 bases that match TRBD2. CDR3 length: 15 amino acids. After removal of 2 bases from V and 2 bases from J, the junction contained 0 bases not matched to a gene. Looked up from germline, CDR1 is MNHNS and CDR2 is SASEGT. This CDR3 is CASSELAGGQETQYF. Written as DNA, the CDR3 is TGTGCCAGCAGTGAACTAGCGGGGGGGCAAGAGACCCAGTACTTC.

This clone ranks as large. The V and J genes are TRBV4-2 and TRBJ2-1, with TRBD1 as a possible D gene (6 bases). Germline lookup yields CDR1 LGHNA and CDR2 YNFKEQ. Trimming cost V 0 bases and J 0 bases, with 6 bases left between them. This CDR3 has 15 residues. The CDR3 nucleotides read TGTGCCAGCAGCCAAGAGGACAGCTCCTACAATGAGCAGTTCTTC. As protein: CASSQEDSSYNEQFF.

The V gene is TRBV4-1, the J gene TRBJ2-2; a possible D gene is TRBD1 (5 bases). Germline V gene sequence: CDR1 MGHRA, CDR2 YSYEKL. Trimming took 1 base from V and 6 from J, leaving 9 bases between them. This CDR3 is built from 14 residues. CDR3 sequence: CASSQVTRAGELFF. CDR3 DNA: TGCGCCAGCAGCCAAGTCACCAGGGCCGGGGAGCTGTTTTTT.

This chain links TRBV5-1 with TRBJ2-2; 10 bases line up with TRBD2. CDR1 SGHRS and CDR2 YFSETQ come from the germline V gene. V trimming: 4 bases; J trimming: 9 bases; junction bases outside the gene matches: 6. The CDR3 spans 14 residues. The CDR3 is CASSGTSEHRELFF. CDR3 DNA: TGCGCCAGCAGCGGGACTAGCGAACACCGGGAGCTGTTTTTT.

This clone turned up a few times. V usage is TRBV11-2 and J usage is TRBJ2-1; D unresolved. The length of the CDR3 is 12 residues. V lost 1 base, J lost 7 bases, and 5 bases lay in between. Germline CDR1 is SGHAT and CDR2 is FQNNGV. This CDR3 reads CASSLARNEQFF. For the CDR3, the DNA is TGTGCCAGCAGCTTAGCCAGGAATGAGCAGTTCTTC. The whole variable domain, remainder taken from reference TRBV11-2 and TRBJ2-1, is EAGVAQSPRYKIIEKRQSVAFWCNPISGHATLYWYQQILGQGPKLLIQFQNNGVVDDSQLPKDRFSAERLKGVDSTLKIQPAKLEDSAVYLCASSLARNEQFFGPGTRLTVL.

This clone has only a few counts. The chain has TRBV6-5 and TRBJ1-5; D remains unclear. The CDR3 extends over 14 amino acids. CDR1 MNHEY and CDR2 SVGAGI come from the germline V gene. Trimming cost V 10 bases and J 2 bases, with 15 bases left between them. CDR3 coding DNA: TGTGCCACCCAACGGGTGGGTGGCAATCAGCCCCAGCATTTT. This codes for CATQRVGGNQPQHF.

The rearrangement joins TRBV6-4 to TRBJ2-1, with 9 nucleotides matching TRBD2. Germline lookup yields CDR1 MRHNA and CDR2 SNTAGT. CDR3 length: 14 residues. The V and J ends lost 3 bases and 3 bases, in that order; junction bases with no gene match: 0. CDR3 DNA: TGTGCCAGCAGTGAACTAGCGGGCTACAATGAGCAGTTCTTC. It yields the protein CASSELAGYNEQFF.

This clone is judged large. This chain connects TRBV19 to TRBJ2-1; 8 positions match TRBD2. CDR1 and CDR2 (germline): LNHDA, SQIVND (reference sequence). This CDR3 is 16 amino acids long. Trimming took 6 bases from V and 0 from J; bases not matched to a gene: 7. Here the CDR3 reads CASSRLAGTSYNEQFF. For the CDR3, the DNA is TGTGCCAGTAGCCGTCTAGCGGGTACCTCCTACAATGAGCAGTTCTTC. Full variable domain (rest looked up from reference TRBV19 and TRBJ2-1): DGGITQSPKYLFRKEGQNVTLSCEQNLNHDAMYWYRQDPGQGLRLIYYSQIVNDFQKGDIAEGYSVSREKKESFPLTVTSAQKNPTAFYLCASSRLAGTSYNEQFFGPGTRLTVL.

In its sample, this clone is large (0.1 to 1%). The chain joins TRBV11-2 to TRBJ2-1, with 9 bases matching TRBD2. The CDR3 length is 16 residues. J gave up 1 base and V 6 bases, and 7 bases lay outside the gene matches. Germline values: CDR1 SGHAT, CDR2 FQNNGV. CDR3 amino acids: CASSSILAGSYNEQFF. Here the CDR3 DNA reads TGTGCCAGCAGTTCAATACTAGCGGGTTCCTACAATGAGCAGTTCTTC.

This chain uses TRBV25-1 with TRBJ2-6; tentatively, D is TRBD1 (5 bases). The germline V gene has CDR1 MGHDK and CDR2 SYGVNS. The CDR3 covers 15 residues. Trimming removed 3 bases at V and 0 bases at J, with 6 bases between. CDR3 DNA sequence: TGTGCCAGCAGTGACGGACACTCTGGGGCCAACGTCCTGACTTTC. It encodes CASSDGHSGANVLTF.

By share, this clone counts as large. The rearrangement links TRBV9 to TRBJ2-7; D not resolved. This CDR3 has 14 residues. V dropped 0 bases and J dropped 0 bases, with 7 bases sitting between them. From germline, CDR1 is SGDLS and CDR2 YYNGEE. This chain's CDR3 is CASSVGRSSYEQYF. CDR3 nucleotide sequence: TGTGCCAGCAGCGTAGGCCGGAGCTCCTACGAGCAGTACTTC.

J is TRBJ2-3 and V is TRBV6-4, with 10 bases lining up with TRBD2. The trim removed 4 bases at V and 4 bases at J, leaving 2 bases unmatched. Germline V gene data show CDR1 as MRHNA and CDR2 as SNTAGT. The CDR3 has 14 residues. The CDR3 sequence is CASSAGTSADTQYF. DNA for the CDR3: TGTGCCAGCAGTGCAGGGACTAGCGCAGATACGCAGTATTTT.

In this sample, this clone is hyperexpanded. V usage is TRBV6-1 and J usage is TRBJ2-7, with D maybe TRBD1 (5 bases). Trimming removed 1 base from V and 0 bases from J, with 7 bases in between. CDR1 is MNHNS, CDR2 SASEGT, per germline. This CDR3 region has 14 residues. The CDR3 DNA follows: TGTGCCAGCAGTGAAGGAGACAGCTCCTACGAGCAGTACTTC. Encoded protein: CASSEGDSSYEQYF.

The V gene is TRBV7-6, the J gene TRBJ2-5; D not certain. The CDR3 covers 12 residues. Looked up from germline, CDR1 is SGHVS and CDR2 is FNYEAQ. V was shortened by 2 bases and J by 4 bases, with 5 bases between the two germline ends. The CDR3 DNA reads TGTGCCAGCAGCTTAAATAGAGAGACCCAGTACTTC. This gives the protein CASSLNRETQYF.

The chain carries TRBV6-5 and TRBJ2-1; possible D gene TRBD1, 5 bases. The CDR3 has 15 residues. Germline V gene data show CDR1 as MNHEY and CDR2 as SVGAGI. Trimming left V 4 bases short and J 4 bases short, with 14 bases between. The CDR3 loop is CASSSILGEYNEQFF. As DNA, the CDR3 is TGTGCCAGCAGTTCCATCCTAGGGGAATACAATGAGCAGTTCTTC.

This chain uses TRBV7-8 with TRBJ2-7; 8 nucleotides agree with TRBD2. Germline lookup yields CDR1 SGHVS and CDR2 FQNEAQ. V was pared by 6 bases and J by 6 bases, with 4 bases of the junction left unmatched. The CDR3 spans 12 residues. The CDR3: CASRYSGGEQYF. The CDR3 region has the DNA TGTGCCAGCAGATACAGCGGGGGCGAGCAGTACTTC. Together with reference TRBV7-8 and TRBJ2-7, the CDR3 gives the full variable domain: GAGVSQSPRYKVAKRGQDVALRCDPISGHVSLFWYQQALGQGPEFLTYFQNEAQLDKSGLPSDRFFAERPEGSVSTLKIQRTQQEDSAVYLCASRYSGGEQYFGPGTRLTVT.

In its sample, this clone ranks as hyperexpanded (1% or more). CDR3 amino acids: CASSESSSGSYEQYF. In DNA form, the CDR3 reads TGTGCCAGCAGTGAATCCTCTAGCGGGAGCTACGAGCAGTACTTC. The chain joins TRBV6-1 to TRBJ2-7; the match to TRBD2 covers 10 bases. The ends lost 2 bases at V and 3 bases at J; junction bases unmatched: 4. The CDR3 covers 15 residues. The germline gives CDR1 MNHNS, CDR2 SASEGT.

In its sample, this clone ranks as hyperexpanded. The chain carries TRBV6-1 and TRBJ2-3, with 12 bases identical to TRBD2. The CDR3 loop spans 15 amino acids. Trimming cost V 2 bases and J 4 bases; bases outside gene matches: 1. Germline V gives CDR1 MNHNS, CDR2 SASEGT. CDR3 amino acids: CASSELAGGPDTQYF. In nucleotides, the CDR3 is TGTGCCAGCAGTGAACTAGCGGGAGGGCCAGATACGCAGTATTTT.

By proportion, this clone is large. The chain is built from TRBV6-1 and TRBJ2-7; 7 bases map to TRBD2. This CDR3 contains 15 residues. The J segment lost 0 bases and the V segment lost 0 bases, leaving 2 bases of the junction unmatched. Germline V gene data show CDR1 as MNHNS and CDR2 as SASEGT. CDR3: CASSEAGGSSYEQYF. The CDR3 region has the DNA TGTGCCAGCAGTGAAGCGGGGGGGAGCTCCTACGAGCAGTACTTC.

The chain is built from TRBV9 and TRBJ2-2, with 7 bases fitting TRBD1. Germline lookup yields CDR1 SGDLS and CDR2 YYNGEE. The length of the CDR3 is 15 residues. Losses at the gene ends were 0 bases for V and 5 bases for J; bases not matched to a gene: 4. In nucleotides, the CDR3 is TGTGCCAGCAGCGTAGGACAGGGAAGAACCGGGGAGCTGTTTTTT. Protein sequence: CASSVGQGRTGELFF.

This clone qualifies as hyperexpanded. The chain couples TRBV6-4 to TRBJ2-2; D ambiguous. The CDR3 has 13 residues. Germline V gives CDR1 MRHNA, CDR2 SNTAGT. V was cut by 2 bases and J by 4 bases, with 5 bases left in between. CDR3 nucleotides: TGTGCCAGCAGTGACCAACCCACCGGGGAGCTGTTTTTT. The encoded protein is CASSDQPTGELFF.

This clone was detected only a few times. J is TRBJ2-1 and V is TRBV6-4; 7 bases line up with TRBD2. Germline values: CDR1 MRHNA, CDR2 SNTAGT. The CDR3 runs 13 residues. V lost 3 bases, J lost 4 bases, and 0 bases stayed unmatched. CDR3 sequence (DNA): TGTGCCAGCAGTGAGCGGGAGTACAATGAGCAGTTCTTC. It specifies CASSEREYNEQFF.